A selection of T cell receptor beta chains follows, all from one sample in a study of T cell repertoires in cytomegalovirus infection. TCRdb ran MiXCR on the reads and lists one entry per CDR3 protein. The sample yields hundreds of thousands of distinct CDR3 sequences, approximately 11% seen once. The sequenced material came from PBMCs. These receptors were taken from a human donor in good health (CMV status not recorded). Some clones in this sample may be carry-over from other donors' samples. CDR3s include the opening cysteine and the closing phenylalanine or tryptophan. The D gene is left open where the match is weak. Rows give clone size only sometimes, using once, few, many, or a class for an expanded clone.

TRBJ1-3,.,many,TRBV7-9,TGTGCCAGCAGCTTACACGATGAGGAGACCATATATTTT,CASSLHDEETIYF
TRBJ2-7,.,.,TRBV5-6,TGTGCCAGCGGATATCGGGAGGAGCAGTACTTC,CASGYREEQYF
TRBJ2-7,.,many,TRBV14,TGTGCCAGCAGCCAAGTGCCGGGACGATACTACGAGCAGTACTTC,CASSQVPGRYYEQYF
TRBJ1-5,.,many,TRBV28,TGTGCCAGCAGTTTATCCGGGAGAAATCAGCCCCAGCATTTT,CASSLSGRNQPQHF
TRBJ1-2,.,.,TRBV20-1,TGCAGTGCTAGAGATCTTCAGAGGGGGGAGGGTGGCTACACCTTC,CSARDLQRGEGGYTF
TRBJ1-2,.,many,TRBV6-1,TGTGCCAGCAGTGAAACGTCATCTACAGCAGTCTATGGCTACACCTTC,CASSETSSTAVYGYTF
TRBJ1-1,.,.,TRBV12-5,TGTGCTAGATCGACAGGACTAAACACTGAAGCTTTCTTT,CARSTGLNTEAFF
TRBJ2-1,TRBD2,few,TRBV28,TGTGCCAGCAGCGATAGCGGGGTTGCCTACAATGAGCAGTTCTTC,CASSDSGVAYNEQFF
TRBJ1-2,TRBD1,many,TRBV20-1,TGCAGTGCAAGACAGGGAACCTATGGCTACACCTTC,CSARQGTYGYTF
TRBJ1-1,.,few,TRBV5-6,TGTGCCAGCAGCTTGGATCCAGGTTTACGCACTGAAGCTTTCTTT,CASSLDPGLRTEAFF
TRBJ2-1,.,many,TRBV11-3,TGTGCCAGCAGCTTAGGCCGGAGCTCCTACAATGAGCAGTTCTTC,CASSLGRSSYNEQFF
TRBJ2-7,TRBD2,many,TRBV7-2,TGTGCCAGCAGCTTAGGGAGGACTAGCGGCGAGCAGTACTTC,CASSLGRTSGEQYF
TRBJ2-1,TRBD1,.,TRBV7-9,TGTGCCAGCAGCCGACAGGGGCCCGTAGTTTGGTTCTTC,CASSRQGPVVWFF
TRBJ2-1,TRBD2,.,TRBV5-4,TGTGCCAGCAGCTGGAGACTAGCGGGAGGATACAATGAGCAGTTCTTC,CASSWRLAGGYNEQFF
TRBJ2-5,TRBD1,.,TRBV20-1,TGCAGTGCTAGAGGATACAGGGGAGAGACCCAGTACTTC,CSARGYRGETQYF
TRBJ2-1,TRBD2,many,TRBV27,TGTGCCAGCAGTTATAGCGGGTCGGACTACAATGAGCAGTTCTTC,CASSYSGSDYNEQFF
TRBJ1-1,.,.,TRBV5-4,TGTGCCAGCAGCTCTCCAACAATGAACACTGAAGCTTTCTTT,CASSSPTMNTEAFF
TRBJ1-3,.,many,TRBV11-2,TGTGCCAGCAGCCCACCAGGAGCCCTTCTCGGGGGAAGCTCTGGAAACACCATATATTTT,CASSPPGALLGGSSGNTIYF
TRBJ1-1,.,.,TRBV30,TGTGCCTGGAGTGGAGGCAGGGCGGGGGTAAACACTGAAGCTTTCTTT,CAWSGGRAGVNTEAFF
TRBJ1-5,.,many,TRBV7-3,TGTGCCAGCAGCTTCGACAAATCCAATCAGCCCCAGCATTTT,CASSFDKSNQPQHF
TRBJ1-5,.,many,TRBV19,TGTGCCAGTACCCCTGAGGCGACTGATTATCAGCCCCAGCATTTT,CASTPEATDYQPQHF